These 21 T cell receptor beta chains were sequenced from one sample in a study of blood T cell repertoires in COVID-19. Profiling relied on immunoSEQ multiplex PCR, and the TCRdb table lists in-frame clones only, not all of them. The sample shows roughly 160,000 clones, about 88% of them seen only once. Sequenced: peripheral blood. The receptors stem from a man in his 60s with acute or convalescent COVID-19.

The chain is built from TRBV10-3 and TRBJ1-1, with TRBD1 identical over 7 bases. CDR1 and CDR2 (germline): ENHRY, SYGVKD. Germline trimming cut 7 bases from V and 4 bases from J; bases unmatched to any gene: 9. This CDR3 has 14 residues. The CDR3 DNA follows: TGTGCCATCACCCTTACAGGGGCTGGCACTGAAGCTTTCTTT. It specifies CAITLTGAGTEAFF.

The chain has TRBV2 and TRBJ2-5, with 10 bases lining up with TRBD1. The CDR3 totals 15 residues. Germline V gives CDR1 SNHLY, CDR2 FYNNEI. Trimming at V came to 6 bases and at J to 5 bases, leaving 9 bases not matched to a gene. The CDR3 DNA sequence: TGTGCCAGCAGCTACCCGGGACAGGGGTTGGAGACCCAGTACTTC. Its translation is CASSYPGQGLETQYF.

The rearrangement uses TRBV19 and TRBJ1-6; 8 bases map to TRBD1. Germline lookup yields CDR1 LNHDA and CDR2 SQIVND (reference sequence). V lost 4 bases, J lost 4 bases, and 6 bases stayed unmatched. The CDR3 loop spans 16 amino acids. The CDR3 sequence: CASSTDRGPYNSPLHF. Written as DNA, the CDR3 is TGTGCCAGTAGTACCGACAGGGGTCCGTATAATTCACCCCTCCACTTT.

The V and J genes are TRBV28 and TRBJ2-7, with 9 bases aligning to TRBD2. Germline lookup yields CDR1 MDHEN and CDR2 SYDVKM. CDR3 length equals 14 residues. With V trimmed by 6 bases and J by 0 bases, 3 bases remained unmatched. CDR3 residues: CASSSSGVSYEQYF. DNA of the CDR3: TGTGCCAGCAGCTCTAGCGGGGTCTCCTACGAGCAGTACTTC.

This clone was seen once. The genes are TRBV18 and TRBJ1-4; D ambiguous. V was trimmed by 5 bases and J by 0 bases, leaving 10 bases between them. Germline V gives CDR1 KGHSH, CDR2 LQKENI. The CDR3 has 15 residues. The CDR3 reads CASSGTGATNEKLFF. The CDR3 DNA reads TGTGCCAGCTCAGGAACGGGAGCAACTAATGAAAAACTGTTTTTT.

This sequence joins TRBV6-5 and TRBJ2-2, with 11 bases aligning to TRBD1. The CDR3 runs 15 residues. Germline values: CDR1 MNHEY, CDR2 SVGAGI. V was pared by 6 bases and J by 2 bases, with 2 bases of the junction left unmatched. The CDR3 is CASSRTGGNTGELFF. CDR3 bases: TGTGCCAGCAGCCGGACAGGGGGCAACACCGGGGAGCTGTTTTTT.

The CDR3 loop reads CATSDAGAAGETQYF. DNA of the CDR3: TGTGCCACCAGTGATGCCGGGGCAGCGGGGGAGACCCAGTACTTC. V and J are TRBV24-1 and TRBJ2-5; 7 bases agree with TRBD2. This CDR3 contains 15 residues. The junction had 8 bases not matched to a gene; V was cut back by 3 bases and J by 5 bases. CDR1 KGHDR and CDR2 SFDVKD come from the germline V gene.

This clone was counted a few times. This rearrangement joins TRBV27 to TRBJ1-5; D gene uncertain. Trimming removed 3 bases from V and 7 bases from J, with 10 bases in between. The CDR3 spans 13 residues. Per the germline V gene, CDR1 is MNHEY and CDR2 is SMNVEV (reference sequence). The CDR3 loop reads CASSFMVRQPQHF. In DNA, the CDR3 is TGTGCCAGCAGTTTCATGGTTCGGCAGCCCCAGCATTTT.

The DNA of the CDR3 is TGTGCCTGGAGTTATGGGACAGGGAATGCCGGGGAGCTGTTTTTT. Translation: CAWSYGTGNAGELFF. The rearrangement uses TRBV30 and TRBJ2-2; TRBD1 aligns across 9 bases. The CDR3 extends over 15 amino acids. Germline CDR1 and CDR2: GTSNPN and SVGIG (reference sequence). The J segment lost 6 bases and the V segment lost 2 bases, leaving 7 bases of the junction unmatched.

Of note for this clone: The sample holds other DNA sequences that translate to the same CDR3. V is TRBV19 and J is TRBJ1-4, with D hard to call. This CDR3 region has 15 residues. The ends were cut back, 1 base at V and 0 bases at J, with 6 bases in the middle. Germline V gene sequence: CDR1 LNHDA, CDR2 SQIVND (reference sequence). The CDR3 region has the DNA TGTGCCAGTAGTATAGGGGGAGCAACTAATGAAAAACTGTTTTTT. Encoded protein: CASSIGGATNEKLFF.

The chain employs TRBV4-2 and TRBJ1-4, with 10 bases aligning to TRBD1. The CDR3 covers 19 residues. Trimming cost V 0 bases and J 1 base; bases outside gene matches: 8. The V gene's germline CDR1 is LGHNA and CDR2 YNFKEQ. Here the CDR3 reads CASSQDRRQGAGTNEKLFF. For the CDR3, the DNA is TGTGCCAGCAGCCAAGATCGACGACAGGGGGCTGGAACTAATGAAAAACTGTTTTTT.

In this sample, this clone turned up once. The rearrangement uses TRBV5-1 and TRBJ1-1; D remains unclear. Per germline, CDR1 SGHRS and CDR2 YFSETQ. This CDR3 has 14 amino acids. The V gene lost 7 bases and the J gene lost 4 bases, with 17 bases spanning the gap. CDR3 loop: CASLLLVAGTEAFF. The CDR3 coding sequence is TGCGCCAGCCTCCTATTAGTAGCGGGCACTGAAGCTTTCTTT.

The chain carries TRBV7-2 and TRBJ2-1; D possibly corresponds to TRBD1 (5 bases). V dropped 6 bases and J dropped 8 bases, with 17 bases sitting between them. CDR3 length equals 14 residues. Per the germline V gene, CDR1 is SGHTA and CDR2 is FQGNSA. This CDR3 reads CASSFPLDRHEQFF. CDR3 nucleotides: TGTGCCAGCAGTTTCCCTCTCGACAGACATGAGCAGTTCTTC. Full variable domain (remainder filled in from reference TRBV7-2 and TRBJ2-1): GAGVSQSPSNKVTEKGKDVELRCDPISGHTALYWYRQSLGQGLEFLIYFQGNSAPDKSGLPSDRFSAERTGGSVSTLTIQRTQQEDSAVYLCASSFPLDRHEQFFGPGTRLTVL.

This chain connects TRBV11-2 to TRBJ1-1, with 10 bases identical to TRBD1. Germline trimming cut 3 bases from V and 6 bases from J; bases unmatched to any gene: 10. The CDR3 is 16 residues long. Germline lookup yields CDR1 SGHAT and CDR2 FQNNGV. This CDR3 reads CASSLTGTGVAAEAFF. CDR3 coding DNA: TGTGCCAGCAGCTTGACCGGGACAGGGGTGGCAGCTGAAGCTTTCTTT.

The chain links TRBV29-1 to TRBJ1-1, with D maybe TRBD1 (5 bases). The length of the CDR3 is 13 residues. Trimming cost V 4 bases and J 0 bases, with 9 bases left between them. Germline assignment: CDR1 SQVTM and CDR2 ANQGSEA. CDR3 in amino acids: CSVGEGLNTEAFF. CDR3 nucleotide sequence: TGCAGCGTTGGGGAGGGGCTGAACACTGAAGCTTTCTTT.

V is TRBV5-8 and J is TRBJ2-3; 9 bases agree with TRBD2. J was trimmed by 6 bases and V by 3 bases; bases with no gene match: 11. Germline assignment: CDR1 SGHTS and CDR2 YDEGEE. This CDR3 is built from 16 residues. CDR3 residues: CASSSSSSGGIDTQYF. The CDR3 DNA is TGTGCCAGCAGCTCCTCGAGTAGCGGGGGTATTGATACGCAGTATTTT.

The chain combines TRBV7-3 with TRBJ2-4, with 7 bases that match TRBD2. CDR1 SGHTA and CDR2 FQGTGA come from the germline V gene. The CDR3 consists of 15 residues. V shed 5 bases, J shed 2 bases, and the junction held 6 bases outside the gene matches. CDR3 bases: TGTGCCAGCAGCCCGGGGGGAGCCACCAAAAACATTCAGTACTTC. Its translation: CASSPGGATKNIQYF.

The rearrangement joins TRBV7-2 to TRBJ2-5; 9 bases fit TRBD1. CDR1 and CDR2 (germline): SGHTA, FQGNSA. V lost 4 bases and J lost 4; bases outside the gene matches: 7. This CDR3 spans 15 amino acids. The CDR3 sequence is CASSSRQGVAETQYF. CDR3 bases: TGTGCCAGCAGCTCGAGACAGGGGGTGGCAGAGACCCAGTACTTC. Combining the CDR3 with reference TRBV7-2 and TRBJ2-5 gives the whole variable domain GAGVSQSPSNKVTEKGKDVELRCDPISGHTALYWYRQSLGQGLEFLIYFQGNSAPDKSGLPSDRFSAERTGGSVSTLTIQRTQQEDSAVYLCASSSRQGVAETQYFGPGTRLLVL.

The rearrangement uses TRBV7-9 and TRBJ2-3; no definite D call. V was shortened by 7 bases and J by 0 bases, with 11 bases between the two germline ends. Germline-derived CDR1 and CDR2 are SEHNR and FQNEAQ (reference sequence). The CDR3 covers 14 residues. The CDR3: CASTQIPSTDTQYF. In DNA, the CDR3 is TGTGCCAGCACCCAAATCCCAAGCACAGATACGCAGTATTTT.

The chain carries TRBV29-1 and TRBJ1-2; possibly TRBD1 for D (5 bases). CDR1 and CDR2 (germline): SQVTM, ANQGSEA. The CDR3 spans 13 residues. Trimming took 6 bases from V and 2 from J, leaving 13 bases between them. This chain's CDR3 is CSVKRGTNYGYTF. The CDR3 nucleotides read TGCAGCGTCAAAAGGGGAACGAACTATGGCTACACCTTC.

This clone was counted once. The J gene is TRBJ2-2, the V gene TRBV30, with 7 positions matching TRBD2. Trimming took 4 bases from V and 7 from J; bases not matched to a gene: 6. Germline V gene lookup returns CDR1 GTSNPN and CDR2 SVGIG (reference sequence). This CDR3 is 13 amino acids long. CDR3 protein: CAWTAGVNGELFF. CDR3 nucleotides: TGTGCCTGGACGGCGGGAGTGAACGGGGAGCTGTTTTTT.